This T cell receptor beta chain was sequenced for a study of T cell changes during pregnancy in multiple sclerosis. V lost 4 bases to trimming and J lost 12 bases, with 13 bases between them. Germline V gene sequence: CDR1 MDHEN, CDR2 SYDVKM. The CDR3 runs 12 residues. The assay was immunoSEQ multiplex PCR, and TCRdb's table has in-frame clones only and misses some. This sample has about 75,000 clones; under 95% occur once, and the top ten carry 0.43%. The origin of this receptor is a female donor with multiple sclerosis, enrolled in a pregnancy study. This sequence joins TRBV28 and TRBJ2-1; maybe TRBD2 (6 bases). Here the sequenced sample was CD4+ T cells from peripheral blood mononuclear cells, taken before pregnancy. The CDR3 DNA reads TGTGCCAGCAGTTCCGGGACTGCAGGGCAGTTCTTC. It yields the protein CASSSGTAGQFF.